The T cell receptor beta chain under discussion was sequenced for a study of blood T cell repertoires in COVID-19 (dated by TCRdb to about 2020). Study-wide context: Samples from collaborators originated in the United States, Italy and Spain and spanned both the acute and convalescent phases of COVID-19. Deeply sampled blood TCRbeta repertoires from subjects exposed to, actively infected with, or recovered from COVID-19 were included in the dataset. The samples were drawn from two sources: the first 160 participants of the ongoing ImmuneRACE study, and fewer than 1,500 subjects contributed by 6 global collaborators. The repertoires were released in a freely available public database meant as a resource for research on the immune response to SARS-CoV-2. The prospective study material was composed of cDNA or gDNA derived from T cells, B-cell-depleted T cells, or PBMCs. A de-identified subject ID, COVID-19 status, age in years and sex were almost always included in the sample metadata. HLA class I and class II types, where available, came from metadata supplied by the sample provider rather than from assay-based typing. What the work shows at the level of the full study, not this receptor alone: The quantity of clinical and demographic metadata differed by source and by participant and was supplied without curation.

Each collaborating institution followed its own protocols to collect whole blood in K2EDTA tubes. For TCRbeta analysis, collaborators shipped samples as frozen whole blood, isolated PBMCs, or DNA extracted from either of those sample types. TCRbeta CDR3 regions were amplified from genomic DNA by means of the immunoSEQ Assay, a bias-controlled multiplex PCR. On the study's bioinformatics: Within the assay, amplification of reference gene primers was used to estimate how many nucleated cells each sample contained. To quantify the absolute abundance of each unique TCRbeta CDR3 rearrangement, sequence reads were collapsed and filtered. For each sample, productive Simpson clonality was calculated by taking the square root of Simpson's diversity index across productive rearrangements. The clones in this table, taken by TCRdb from immuneACCESS, are in-frame only. Not every clone is retained; where verified, under half of the shortfall comes from an unresolved V gene, and the cause of the rest is unknown. V, J and clone size were drawn from that table, and D and trimming were deduced from the DNA. This sample comprises about 72,000 clones, 80% to 90% of them detected only once. The top ten clones comprise under 13% of the sample.

On this clone: What antigen it recognizes has not been identified. The record has no base qualities; no much larger clone is one base away.

Trimming takes 3 bases off V and 0 bases off J; junction bases not matched to a gene: 3. Reading from cysteine to phenylalanine, the CDR3 counts 14 amino acids. The entry retains the CDR3 DNA only, 42 bases that are in frame from base 1. As encoded in the germline V gene (reference sequence), CDR1 is DFQATT while CDR2 is SNEGSKA. The chain is made from TRBV20-1 and TRBJ2-3; 7 bases in the middle match TRBD2. Sequenced input: peripheral blood. This TCR was sampled from a man aged 65 to 85 with active or convalescent COVID-19. The DNA sequence is TGCAGTGCTAGTGTCGGGGGGAGCACAGATACGCAGTATTTT. Its product reads: CSASVGGSTDTQYF.